Sequencing of this T cell receptor beta chain was carried out in a study of vaccination and CD4 T cells after COVID-19. Turning to the study itself: Post-vaccine specimens were obtained a median roughly 70 days after dose two (range 14 to 241).

Specified treatment: approximately 11-day PBMC culture with coronavirus spike peptide pools or control peptides (ViraFEST assay). Overall study results and limits: Convalescent patients showed a median around 90% of reactive clones that were seen only post-vaccination.

The Oncomine TCR Beta short-read assay sequenced DNA from cultured CD4+ T cells. One entry per CDR3 protein results from TCRdb running MiXCR on the PCR reads. The profile covers 20,000 or so distinct CDR3 sequences, with roughly 40% appearing a single time and 8.5% to 10% taken by the ten largest. Trimming took 6 bases from V and 8 from J; bases not matched to a gene: 7. The germline CDR1 and CDR2 sequences are MDHEN and SYDVKM. This CDR3 contains 14 residues. With regard to this clonotype: Its antigen is still unknown.

The TCR sequence derives from a human donor who had recovered from COVID-19. This material consisted of CD4+ T cells from blood, cultured in vitro, taken after SARS-CoV-2 vaccination. The J gene is TRBJ1-4, the V gene TRBV28; 9 bases are shared with TRBD1. CDR3 sequence reads: CASSQPTGGEKLFF. In DNA, the CDR3 is TGTGCCAGCAGCCAACCGACAGGGGGGGAAAAACTGTTTTTT.